Sequencing of this TCR beta chain was carried out in a study of blood T cell repertoires in COVID-19. Overall study: Some COVID-19 samples were acute and others convalescent; all came from the United States, Italy and Spain. T cells, B-cell-depleted T cells, or PBMCs provided the cDNA or gDNA that served as material.

The repertoire was sequenced with immunoSEQ multiplex PCR; TCRdb's copy has only in-frame clones and lacks some. The sample records fewer than 200,000 clones, 65% to 85% being singletons. The CDR3 sequence is 13 residues long. V lost 6 bases to trimming and J lost 1 base, with 9 bases between them. Germline V gene lookup returns CDR1 KGHSH and CDR2 LQKENI. Participants, roughly 18 to 90 years old, spanned some 23 US areas. The chain couples TRBV18 to TRBJ1-1, with D unresolved. This receptor was obtained from a woman between 45 and 65 years old in a cohort exposed to, infected with or recovered from COVID-19 (not recorded which). The sequenced sample was PBMCs or T cells enriched from blood (not recorded which). CDR3 region: CASSPRGNTEAFF. The CDR3 region has the DNA TGTGCCAGCTCCCCCAGAGGGAACACTGAAGCTTTCTTT.